This TCR beta chain was documented in a study of T cells after yellow fever vaccination (dated by TCRdb to about 2019). Describing the broader study: The SMART-Seq v4 Ultra Low Input RNA kit was used to prepare libraries from fractions with low cell numbers. To follow T-cell clones before and after both primary and booster YFV17D yellow fever vaccination, bulk TCR alpha and beta repertoires underwent longitudinal sequencing. The cohort comprised two healthy male donors, one aged 18 to 30 and one aged 30 to 40 years. Blood was collected at multiple timepoints before and after primary and secondary immunization, and bulk PBMC replicates and cell subsets were isolated. The investigation overall reported the following: Only a couple of donors were included in the study, so the extent to which the findings can be generalized is limited. Most clones expanded after primary vaccination were re-detected after the booster (about 96% of CD4 and approximately 89% of CD8), suggesting broad memory maintenance. A small share of clonotypes was detected in both CD4 and CD8 compartments, with the overlap likely arising from convergent recombination. Because abundant contaminating clonotypes from the bulk population could be contained in FACS-sorted repertoires, computational filtering was required. The secondary T-cell response was found to be weaker but faster than the primary response, with a peak reached on day 5 rather than on day 15.

TCR cDNA was synthesized by 5'RACE template switching, through which a universal primer site and unique molecular identifiers were introduced. Priming of cDNA synthesis was performed from both the TCR alpha and TCR beta constant segments. Two PCR steps were used to amplify libraries, with sample barcodes and sequencing adapters being added in the second step. Sequencing of libraries was performed on Illumina HiSeq 2500 (2x100 bp) or NovaSeq (2x150 bp). As for the authors' bioinformatics: MIGEC was used to demultiplex reads and collapse the reads into UMI consensus sequences, and MiXCR was used for V(D)J alignment. Using edgeR on replicate PBMC samples, clonotypes were called vaccine-responding if FDR was below 0.01 and the log2 fold change was above 5 up to day 15. Each bulk clonotype received a CD4 or CD8 identity based on whether the sequenced CD4 or CD8 repertoire contained that clonotype at higher abundance. In TCRdb, the public reads were trimmed at Q25 with fastp and aligned with MiXCR, with productive beta chains retained. Identical CDR3 protein sequences are pooled into one entry, listed with their most common genes and DNA. The V and J calls reflect TCRdb's pipeline rather than the authors' work. Counted in this sample were about 350,000 distinct CDR3 sequences; about 8.3% of them appeared once. The ten largest clonotypes hold 17% of the sample.

The sample's treatment or condition label, in plain terms: live attenuated yellow fever vaccine strain. Two biological replicates of bulk PBMCs were collected at each blood-draw timepoint. A standard Ficoll-Paque protocol was used to isolate PBMCs from peripheral blood. RNA was extracted with TriZol from bulk PBMCs, CD4 and CD8 fractions, and dextramer-positive and dextramer-negative fractions. Relative to germline, V is 5 bases shorter and J is 5 bases shorter, with 15 bases between their ends. The germline V gene provides CDR1 KGHSH and CDR2 LQKENI. The CDR3 sequence holds 14 residues, the cysteine and phenylalanine included. Left in the record is the CDR3 DNA by itself, 42 bases read in frame from the first base. This clonotype showed up just a few times. Its antigen remains undetermined. It has no much larger one-base neighbor in the sample; base qualities were not kept.

Specimen: PBMCs, collected around 45 days after the first yellow fever vaccination. The source of this sequence is a man younger than 30 who received the YFV17D yellow fever vaccine. Rearrangement joined TRBV18 to TRBJ1-1; the D gene cannot be resolved reliably. CDR3 reads: CASSSYTEGTEAFF. The DNA reads as follows: TGTGCCAGCTCATCCTACACTGAGGGAACTGAAGCTTTCTTT.